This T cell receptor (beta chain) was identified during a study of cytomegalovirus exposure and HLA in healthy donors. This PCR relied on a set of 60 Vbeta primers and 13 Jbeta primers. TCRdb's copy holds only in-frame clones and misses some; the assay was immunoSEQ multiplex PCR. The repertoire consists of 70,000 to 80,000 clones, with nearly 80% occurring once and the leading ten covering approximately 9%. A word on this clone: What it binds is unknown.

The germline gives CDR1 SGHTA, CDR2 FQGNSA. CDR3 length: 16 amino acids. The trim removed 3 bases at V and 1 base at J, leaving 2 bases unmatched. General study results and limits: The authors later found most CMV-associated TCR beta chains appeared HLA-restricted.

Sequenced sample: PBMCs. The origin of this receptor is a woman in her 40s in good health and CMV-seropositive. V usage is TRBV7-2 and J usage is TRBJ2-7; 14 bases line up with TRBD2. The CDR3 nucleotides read TGTGCCAGCAGCTTTCGGACTAGCGGGGGGTCCTACGAGCAGTACTTC. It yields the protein CASSFRTSGGSYEQYF.